What follows are 2 T cell receptor beta chains derived from one specimen sequenced in a study of cytomegalovirus exposure and HLA in healthy donors. Primers for the PCR totalled 60 Vbeta and 13 Jbeta. Profiling relied on immunoSEQ multiplex PCR, and the TCRdb table lists in-frame clones only, not all of them. This sample has about 130,000 clones; 60% to 80% occur once, and the top ten carry roughly 2.7%. Sequences were obtained from PBMCs. The receptors were gathered from a woman between 55 and 75 years old in good health and CMV-seropositive.

The chain employs TRBV6-6 and TRBJ1-6; maybe TRBD1 (6 bases). The CDR3 spans 14 residues. The V end lost 7 bases, the J end lost 9 bases, and 16 bases lay between the germline ends. Germline V CDR1 and CDR2: MNHNY, SVGAGI (reference sequence). The CDR3: CASNKPLQGSPLHF. The CDR3 nucleotides read TGTGCCAGCAATAAACCTTTACAGGGTTCACCCCTCCACTTT.

J is TRBJ2-1 and V is TRBV4-1; 15 bases agree with TRBD2. V was pared by 3 bases and J by 0 bases, with 9 bases of the junction left unmatched. This CDR3 comprises 20 residues. The germline CDR1 and CDR2 sequences are MGHRA and YSYEKL. CDR3 DNA: TGCGCCAGCAGCCATCCCAGGACTAGCGGGGGGGCGGGCTCCTACAATGAGCAGTTCTTC. As protein: CASSHPRTSGGAGSYNEQFF.